A single TCR beta chain is shown here with its context. There are 16 residues in the CDR3. Germline V gene data show CDR1 as SNHLY and CDR2 as FYNNEI. V lost 4 bases and J lost 2, with 17 bases in between. This specimen belongs to a study of blood T cell repertoires in COVID-19. Study details: Donors in the United States, Italy and Spain gave samples during acute or convalescent COVID-19. PBMCs, B-cell-depleted T cells, or T cells were the source of the cDNA or gDNA that made up the material.

Original handling: Amplified reference gene primers provided the basis for estimating nucleated cell counts. Assay: immunoSEQ multiplex PCR; the TCRdb copy retains only in-frame clones and omits some. The V and J calls and the clone size are those of that table, but D and trimming were determined from the DNA. The sample lists 95,000 to 150,000 clones, roughly four fifths occurring once. The TCR sequence derives from a woman in her 70s with acute or convalescent COVID-19. The rearrangement links TRBV2 to TRBJ1-1; D may be TRBD1 (5 bases). Input material: peripheral blood. CDR3: CASSVNRSPLNTEAFF. The CDR3 DNA reads TGTGCCAGCAGTGTAAACAGGAGCCCTTTAAACACTGAAGCTTTCTTT.